This T cell receptor beta chain was retrieved from a study of cytomegalovirus exposure and HLA in healthy donors. Broader study findings: When analyzed later, a missense DCLRE1C variant was found to be linked to TCR beta V- and J-gene trimming.

PCR employed 60 Vbeta and 13 Jbeta primers. The repertoire was sequenced with immunoSEQ multiplex PCR; TCRdb's copy has only in-frame clones and lacks some. There are under 200,000 clones in the sample; over 70% occur only once, and about 3.1% lies in the top ten. This clone appeared once. Its antigen is unidentified. The sample taken for sequencing was PBMCs. The receptor was isolated from a woman aged 50 to 60 in good health and CMV-seropositive.

The CDR3 loop is CASSPHAEAFF. The CDR3 DNA sequence: TGTGCCAGCTCACCACACGCCGAAGCTTTCTTT. The J gene is TRBJ1-1, the V gene TRBV27, with unresolved D. Trimming shortened V by 8 bases and J by 8 bases, and 12 bases separated the two germline ends. This CDR3 has 11 residues. CDR1 and CDR2 from the germline V gene are MNHEY and SMNVEV (reference sequence).